This T cell receptor beta chain was recovered during a study of beta chain features in type 1 diabetes. Whole-study context: Comparable age, gender and cell yields were observed in patients relative to healthy donors.

Reverse transcription of all isolated RNA meant that expressed TCRB transcripts were sequenced. Regulatory, naive and central memory T cell samples averaged around 3.6 million reads. The repertoire was sequenced with immunoSEQ multiplex PCR; TCRdb's copy has only in-frame clones and lacks some. The sample consists of some 27,000 clones, approximately 65% of them appearing once. Every donor provided one heparinised blood draw, which averaged around 110 mL. On this clone itself: Its antigen is currently unknown.

The study's findings and limits: PCR may have favored shorter templates equally in patients and controls. All four CD4+ subsets from Type 1 diabetes patients carried moderately but significantly shorter TCRB CDR3s.

This clonotype originated in a woman in her twenties or thirties with type 1 diabetes. The sequenced sample consisted of Tregs from blood.

This CDR3 is CASGRGEQYF. The CDR3 DNA follows: TGTGCCAGCGGTAGGGGTGAGCAGTACTTC. The rearrangement joins TRBV7-9 to TRBJ2-7; tentative D call: TRBD1 (5 bases). The CDR3 loop spans 10 amino acids. The germline CDR1 and CDR2 sequences are SEHNR and FQNEAQ (reference sequence). V lost 8 bases, J lost 7 bases, and 9 bases lay in between.